Below, 28 T cell receptor beta chains from the same sample are listed, as sequenced in a study of cytomegalovirus exposure and HLA in healthy donors. Vbeta (60) and Jbeta (13) primers were used in the PCR. Produced via immunoSEQ multiplex PCR; TCRdb's table is partial and in-frame only. The repertoire consists of tens of thousands of clones, with approximately 81% occurring once and the leading ten covering around 3.2%. The sample taken for sequencing was PBMCs. These receptor sequences come from a woman aged 25 to 45 in good health and CMV-seronegative.

The chain joins TRBV6-1 to TRBJ2-5, with a possible D match to TRBD1 (6 bases). Germline lookup yields CDR1 MNHNS and CDR2 SASEGT. There are 15 residues in the CDR3. The V end was cut by 6 bases, the J end by 2 bases, with 16 bases between. For the CDR3, the DNA is TGTGCCAGCAGGCTACCATGGACAGAGCAAGAGACCCAGTACTTC. This translates into CASRLPWTEQETQYF.

The genes are TRBV10-2 and TRBJ2-7; perhaps TRBD1 as D (6 bases). The CDR3 spans 14 residues. V lost 0 bases and J lost 4, with 10 bases in between. Looked up from germline, CDR1 is WSHSY and CDR2 is SAAADI. The CDR3 DNA is TGCGCCAGCAGTGAGTCCGGCAGGGGTTACGAGCAGTACTTC. It yields the protein CASSESGRGYEQYF.

This clone has more than one count but fewer than ten. The chain carries TRBV21-1 and TRBJ2-2; TRBD1 reflects the table's D call only, with no check against the DNA. TRBV21-1 constitutes a pseudogene. This CDR3 has 16 residues. CDR3 sequence (DNA): TGTGCCAGCAGCAAAGTGGTTGTCCAGTACACCGGGGAGCTGTTTTTT. Translated, it gives CASSKVVVQYTGELFF.

V and J are TRBV5-1 and TRBJ2-3; TRBD2 aligns across 12 bases. Trimming at V came to 4 bases and at J to 0 bases, leaving 0 bases not matched to a gene. In germline, CDR1 is SGHRS, CDR2 YFSETQ. The CDR3 contains 15 residues. The CDR3 reads CASSGTSGSTDTQYF. For the CDR3, the DNA is TGCGCCAGCAGCGGGACTAGCGGGAGCACAGATACGCAGTATTTT. The whole variable domain, filled in from reference TRBV5-1 and TRBJ2-3, reads KAGVTQTPRYLIKTRGQQVTLSCSPISGHRSVSWYQQTPGQGLQFLFEYFSETQRNKGNFPGRFSGRQFSNSRSEMNVSTLELGDSALYLCASSGTSGSTDTQYFGPGTRLTVL.

V is TRBV19 and J is TRBJ2-7, with 7 bases matching TRBD1. CDR3 length: 15 residues. With V trimmed by 5 bases and J by 1 base, 8 bases remained unmatched. The germline V gene has CDR1 LNHDA and CDR2 SQIVND (reference sequence). The CDR3 sequence: CASSPSGQRSYEQYF. Here the CDR3 DNA reads TGTGCCAGTAGTCCATCGGGACAGAGGTCCTACGAGCAGTACTTC.

The genes are TRBV25-1 and TRBJ1-1; D not resolved. Trimming removed 5 bases from V and 0 bases from J, with 7 bases in between. This CDR3 spans 13 amino acids. The germline V gene encodes CDR1 MGHDK and CDR2 SYGVNS. CDR3 coding DNA: TGTGCCAGCAGTTCCCCTCTGAACACTGAAGCTTTCTTT. Its translation is CASSSPLNTEAFF.

This clone has a single count. V gene TRBV23-1 combines with J gene TRBJ1-2, with D possibly being TRBD1 (6 bases). TRBV23-1 is annotated as an ORF whose role is uncertain. Trimming removed 0 bases at V and 12 bases at J, with 20 bases between. The CDR3 is 15 residues long. The CDR3: CASSQSRWGGQPNTF. The CDR3 DNA reads as TGCGCCAGCAGTCAATCGCGTTGGGGTGGACAGCCGAACACCTTC.

The J gene is TRBJ1-6, the V gene TRBV30; 7 positions agree with TRBD1. CDR3 length: 15 amino acids. V was pared by 1 base and J by 7 bases, with 7 bases of the junction left unmatched. Germline CDR1 and CDR2: GTSNPN and SVGIG (reference sequence). CDR3 DNA sequence: TGTGCCTGGAGTGGACAGGGTGTAAGGAATTCACCCCTCCACTTT. It yields the protein CAWSGQGVRNSPLHF. Looking up the rest from reference TRBV30 and TRBJ1-6 gives the full variable domain: SQTIHQWPATLVQPVGSPLSLECTVEGTSNPNLYWYRQAAGRGLQLLFYSVGIGQISSEVPQNLSASRPQDRQFILSSKKLLLSDSGFYLCAWSGQGVRNSPLHFGNGTRLTVT.

The chain uses TRBV7-8 and TRBJ1-5, with 8 bases fitting TRBD1. V gave up 5 bases and J gave up 0 bases; unmatched junction bases: 6. Germline V gene data show CDR1 as SGHVS and CDR2 as FQNEAQ. The CDR3 spans 16 residues. The DNA of the CDR3 is TGTGCCAGCAGCGAGGACAGGGTTCGTAGCAATCAGCCCCAGCATTTT. Its protein is CASSEDRVRSNQPQHF. The entire variable domain, with the rest obtained from reference TRBV7-8 and TRBJ1-5, is as follows: GAGVSQSPRYKVAKRGQDVALRCDPISGHVSLFWYQQALGQGPEFLTYFQNEAQLDKSGLPSDRFFAERPEGSVSTLKIQRTQQEDSAVYLCASSEDRVRSNQPQHFGDGTRLSIL.

The DNA for the CDR3 is TGTGCCAGCAGCGCCAACATGAACACTGAAGCTTTCTTT. Amino acid sequence: CASSANMNTEAFF. V gene TRBV7-2 combines with J gene TRBJ1-1; D unclear. The CDR3 totals 13 residues. Trimming cost V 5 bases and J 0 bases, with 7 bases left between them. Germline V CDR1 and CDR2: SGHTA, FQGNSA.

The CDR3 DNA follows: TGCAGCGTGCGGGCCTACAGGGAGGAGCAGTTCTTC. It encodes CSVRAYREEQFF. This sequence joins TRBV29-1 and TRBJ2-1; D possibly corresponds to TRBD1 (6 bases). V lost 6 bases and J 10 bases, leaving 16 bases between the germline ends. Per the germline V gene, CDR1 is SQVTM and CDR2 is ANQGSEA. This CDR3 is 12 amino acids long.

The V gene is TRBV4-1, the J gene TRBJ1-2; possible D gene TRBD1, 5 bases. V was cut by 0 bases and J by 1 base, with 6 bases left in between. This CDR3 has 14 amino acids. Germline values: CDR1 MGHRA, CDR2 YSYEKL. The CDR3 region has the DNA TGCGCCAGCAGCCAAGATAGGGGTAACTATGGCTACACCTTC. Protein product: CASSQDRGNYGYTF.

The chain uses TRBV6-1 and TRBJ1-1; D possibly corresponds to TRBD1 (6 bases). Trimming took off 2 bases at V and 7 bases at J, with 11 bases between the two ends. Per the germline V gene, CDR1 is MNHNS and CDR2 is SASEGT. This CDR3 region has 13 residues. The CDR3 reads CASSELWGHEAFF. The CDR3 DNA reads as TGTGCCAGCAGTGAATTGTGGGGGCATGAAGCTTTCTTT.

This chain connects TRBV27 to TRBJ2-1, with 8 bases lining up with TRBD2. Germline CDR1 MNHEY, CDR2 SMNVEV (reference sequence). The ends lost 3 bases at V and 9 bases at J; junction bases unmatched: 7. CDR3 length: 14 amino acids. The CDR3 DNA is TGTGCCAGCAGTTTGGCTAGCGGGCTGGGTGAGCAGTTCTTC. Residues: CASSLASGLGEQFF.

The rearrangement joins TRBV5-1 to TRBJ2-1, with 8 bases matching TRBD1. The V gene end was trimmed by 4 bases and the J gene end by 4 bases; junction bases not matched to a gene: 10. Germline loops: CDR1 SGHRS, CDR2 YFSETQ. The CDR3 has 16 amino acids. CDR3 coding DNA: TGCGCCAGCAGCCCCACCCCGACAGGGGCTTACAATGAGCAGTTCTTC. It encodes CASSPTPTGAYNEQFF.

With respect to this clone: A junction boundary mismatches the germline segment, possibly from a read error. The chain carries TRBV7-9 and TRBJ2-7; D is possibly TRBD1 (6 bases). CDR3 length equals 15 residues. Germline CDR1 reads SEHNR; CDR2 reads FQNEAQ (reference sequence). The CDR3 is CSSSLEAGVGHEQYF. As DNA, the CDR3 is TGTTCCAGCAGCTTAGAGGCAGGGGTAGGCCACGAGCAGTACTTC.

J is TRBJ1-2 and V is TRBV4-1; D possibly corresponds to TRBD1 (5 bases). Trimming took 0 bases from V and 7 from J, leaving 24 bases between them. This CDR3 has 18 amino acids. Germline loops: CDR1 MGHRA, CDR2 YSYEKL. CDR3 coding DNA: TGCGCCAGCAGCCAAGATGTAGTCAAGGGGTTGAGTGTGGGTGGCTACACCTTC. This encodes CASSQDVVKGLSVGGYTF.

V is TRBV5-6 and J is TRBJ1-1; D might be TRBD1 (5 bases). Germline assignment: CDR1 SGHDT and CDR2 YYEEEE. Trimming shortened V by 5 bases and J by 5 bases, and 16 bases separated the two germline ends. The CDR3 is 14 amino acids. The CDR3 nucleotides read TGTGCCAGCAGGCATTTTACCGGGGGGACTGAAGCTTTCTTT. Translating gives CASRHFTGGTEAFF. The variable domain in full, with the rest retrieved from reference TRBV5-6 and TRBJ1-1, is DAGVTQSPTHLIKTRGQQVTLRCSPKSGHDTVSWYQQALGQGPQFIFQYYEEEERQRGNFPDRFSGHQFPNYSSELNVNALLLGDSALYLCASRHFTGGTEAFFGQGTRLTVV.

This rearrangement joins TRBV5-1 to TRBJ2-7, with TRBD2 as a possible D gene (5 bases). The germline V gene encodes CDR1 SGHRS and CDR2 YFSETQ. The V gene lost 0 bases and the J gene lost 7 bases, with 14 bases spanning the gap. The CDR3 has 14 amino acids. The CDR3 DNA follows: TGCGCCAGCAGCTTGGGGGCGGGCCTAGGGGAGCAGTACTTC. Its protein is CASSLGAGLGEQYF.

The V call is TRBV5-6, the J call TRBJ1-6; maybe TRBD1 (6 bases). There are 14 residues in the CDR3. V was shortened by 4 bases and J by 4 bases, with 9 bases between the two germline ends. Looked up from germline, CDR1 is SGHDT and CDR2 is YYEEEE. The CDR3 DNA sequence: TGTGCCAGCAGCCCGGACAGATATAATTCACCCCTCCACTTT. Protein product: CASSPDRYNSPLHF. Full variable domain (remainder filled in from reference TRBV5-6 and TRBJ1-6): DAGVTQSPTHLIKTRGQQVTLRCSPKSGHDTVSWYQQALGQGPQFIFQYYEEEERQRGNFPDRFSGHQFPNYSSELNVNALLLGDSALYLCASSPDRYNSPLHFGNGTRLTVT.

The chain carries TRBV10-3 and TRBJ1-3, with D unresolved. CDR1 and CDR2 (germline): ENHRY, SYGVKD. Trimming left V 7 bases short and J 2 bases short, with 6 bases between. The CDR3 has 12 amino acids. As DNA, the CDR3 is TGTGCCATCAAAAGCGCTGGAAACACCATATATTTT. Translated, it gives CAIKSAGNTIYF.

This chain joins TRBV6-5 and TRBJ2-7, with 9 bases identical to TRBD2. V shed 3 bases and J 3 bases; nucleotides not matched to a gene: 9. Looked up from germline, CDR1 is MNHEY and CDR2 is SVGAGI. This CDR3 region has 16 residues. The CDR3, as DNA: TGTGCCAGCAGTTATTCAGATAGCGGGGGCCTCTACGAGCAGTACTTC. Translating gives CASSYSDSGGLYEQYF.

The chain is built from TRBV5-1 and TRBJ2-2; 8 bases agree with TRBD1. Germline V gene lookup returns CDR1 SGHRS and CDR2 YFSETQ. The CDR3 covers 18 residues. Unmatched junction bases numbered 11, after V lost 0 bases and J lost 4 bases. As DNA, the CDR3 is TGCGCCAGCAGCTTGGCCGCCGGACAGGGTATAGGCACCGGGGAGCTGTTTTTT. It yields the protein CASSLAAGQGIGTGELFF.

The V gene is TRBV6-5, the J gene TRBJ1-6, with D perhaps matching TRBD1 (5 bases). Trimming left V 0 bases short and J 10 bases short, with 13 bases between. The CDR3 covers 15 residues. Germline CDR1 is MNHEY and CDR2 is SVGAGI. Written as DNA, the CDR3 is TGTGCCAGCAGTTACTCGAAAGGGAGGGGCTCACCCCTCCACTTT. It yields the protein CASSYSKGRGSPLHF.

V and J are TRBV7-8 and TRBJ2-7; D uncertain. V was pared by 6 bases and J by 3 bases, with 9 bases between. CDR1 and CDR2 from the germline V gene are SGHVS and FQNEAQ. CDR3 length equals 12 residues. CDR3 sequence reads: CASSPQDYEQYF. CDR3 DNA: TGTGCCAGCAGTCCTCAGGACTACGAGCAGTACTTC. Variable domain in full (rest from reference TRBV7-8 and TRBJ2-7): GAGVSQSPRYKVAKRGQDVALRCDPISGHVSLFWYQQALGQGPEFLTYFQNEAQLDKSGLPSDRFFAERPEGSVSTLKIQRTQQEDSAVYLCASSPQDYEQYFGPGTRLTVT.

To note about this clone: The junction and the germline gene differ at one end; a read error may be behind it. The chain employs TRBV10-2 and TRBJ2-6, with a tentative D call TRBD1 (5 bases). The germline V gene has CDR1 WSHSY and CDR2 SAAADI. The CDR3 loop spans 16 amino acids. The CDR3 DNA sequence: TGCGCCAGCAGTGACGGCCGGCATTCTGGGGCCAACGTCCGGACTTTC. It yields the protein CASSDGRHSGANVRTF.

J is TRBJ1-2 and V is TRBV5-5; no clear D. V lost 0 bases, J lost 4 bases, and 10 bases lay in between. Per germline, CDR1 SGHKS and CDR2 YYEKEE (reference sequence). The CDR3 length is 14 residues. This chain's CDR3 is CASSLVAELYGYTF. The CDR3 DNA follows: TGTGCCAGCAGCTTGGTAGCAGAACTCTATGGCTACACCTTC.

This rearrangement joins TRBV5-1 to TRBJ1-1; possible D gene TRBD1, 5 bases. Germline V gene lookup returns CDR1 SGHRS and CDR2 YFSETQ. This CDR3 is 14 amino acids long. V was shortened by 2 bases and J by 5 bases, with 13 bases between the two germline ends. For the CDR3, the DNA is TGCGCCAGCAGCTTTGGGGGGTATAGGACTGAAGCTTTCTTT. Translating it yields CASSFGGYRTEAFF.